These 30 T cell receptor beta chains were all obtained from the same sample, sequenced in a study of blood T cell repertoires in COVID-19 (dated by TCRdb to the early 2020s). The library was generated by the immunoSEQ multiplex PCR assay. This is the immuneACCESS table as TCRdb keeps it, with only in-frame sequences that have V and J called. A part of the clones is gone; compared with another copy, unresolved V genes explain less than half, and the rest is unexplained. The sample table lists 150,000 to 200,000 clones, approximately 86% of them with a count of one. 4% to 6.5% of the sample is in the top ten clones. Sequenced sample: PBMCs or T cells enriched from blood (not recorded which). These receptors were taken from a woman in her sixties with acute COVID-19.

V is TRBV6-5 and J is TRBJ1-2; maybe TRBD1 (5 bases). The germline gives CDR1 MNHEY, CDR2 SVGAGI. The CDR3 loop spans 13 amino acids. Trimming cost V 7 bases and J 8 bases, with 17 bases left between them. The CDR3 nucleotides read TGTGCCAGCACCACTCAAACGGGGGACGGCTACACCTTC. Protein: CASTTQTGDGYTF.

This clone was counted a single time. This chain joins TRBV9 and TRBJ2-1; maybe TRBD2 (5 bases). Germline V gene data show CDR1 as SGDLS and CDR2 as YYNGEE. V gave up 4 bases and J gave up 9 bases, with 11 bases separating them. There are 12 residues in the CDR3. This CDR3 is CASSYLRGEQFF. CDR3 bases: TGTGCCAGCAGCTATCTACGGGGTGAGCAGTTCTTC. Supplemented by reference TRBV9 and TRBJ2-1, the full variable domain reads DSGVTQTPKHLITATGQRVTLRCSPRSGDLSVYWYQQSLDQGLQFLIQYYNGEERAKGNILERFSAQQFPDLHSELNLSSLELGDSALYFCASSYLRGEQFFGPGTRLTVL.

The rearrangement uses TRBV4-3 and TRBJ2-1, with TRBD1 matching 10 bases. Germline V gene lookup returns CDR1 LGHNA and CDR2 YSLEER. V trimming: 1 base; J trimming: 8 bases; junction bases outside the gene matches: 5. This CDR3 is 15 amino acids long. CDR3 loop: CASSQAGQGEDEQFF. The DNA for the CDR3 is TGCGCCAGCAGCCAAGCCGGACAGGGGGAAGATGAGCAGTTCTTC.

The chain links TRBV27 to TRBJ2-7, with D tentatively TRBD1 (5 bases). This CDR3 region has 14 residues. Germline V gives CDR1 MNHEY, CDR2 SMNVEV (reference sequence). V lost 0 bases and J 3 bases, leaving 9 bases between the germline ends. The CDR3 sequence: CASSLSLRDYEQYV. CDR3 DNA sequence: TGTGCCAGCAGTTTATCGCTCAGGGACTACGAGCAGTACGTC.

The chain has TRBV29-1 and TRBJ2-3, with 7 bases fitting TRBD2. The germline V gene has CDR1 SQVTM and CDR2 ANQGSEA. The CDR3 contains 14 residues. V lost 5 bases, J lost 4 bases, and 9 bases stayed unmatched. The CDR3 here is CSVIQLARPDTQYF. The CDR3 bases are TGCAGCGTTATCCAACTAGCGCGACCAGATACGCAGTATTTT.

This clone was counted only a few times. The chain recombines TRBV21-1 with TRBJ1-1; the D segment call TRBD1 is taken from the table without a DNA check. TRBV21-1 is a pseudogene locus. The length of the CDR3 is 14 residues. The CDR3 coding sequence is TGTGCCAGCAGCTCACCCCGGACAGGGATTGAAGCTTTCTTT. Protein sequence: CASSSPRTGIEAFF.

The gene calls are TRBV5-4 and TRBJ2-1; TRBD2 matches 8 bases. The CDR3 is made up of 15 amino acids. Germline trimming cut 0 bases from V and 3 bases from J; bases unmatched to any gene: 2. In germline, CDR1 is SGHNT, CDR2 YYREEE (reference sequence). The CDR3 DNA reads TGTGCCAGCAGCTTGGATCTAGCGGGCTACAATGAGCAGTTCTTC. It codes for CASSLDLAGYNEQFF. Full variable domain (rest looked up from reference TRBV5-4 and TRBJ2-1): ETGVTQSPTHLIKTRGQQVTLRCSSQSGHNTVSWYQQALGQGPQFIFQYYREEENGRGNFPPRFSGLQFPNYSSELNVNALELDDSALYLCASSLDLAGYNEQFFGPGTRLTVL.

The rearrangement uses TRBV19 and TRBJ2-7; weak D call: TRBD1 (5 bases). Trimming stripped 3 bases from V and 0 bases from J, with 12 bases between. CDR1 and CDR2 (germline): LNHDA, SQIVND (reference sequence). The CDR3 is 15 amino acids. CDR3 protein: CASSMVQASSYEQYF. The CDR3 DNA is TGTGCCAGTAGTATGGTACAGGCCAGCTCCTACGAGCAGTACTTC. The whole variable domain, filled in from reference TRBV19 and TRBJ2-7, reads DGGITQSPKYLFRKEGQNVTLSCEQNLNHDAMYWYRQDPGQGLRLIYYSQIVNDFQKGDIAEGYSVSREKKESFPLTVTSAQKNPTAFYLCASSMVQASSYEQYFGPGTRLTVT.

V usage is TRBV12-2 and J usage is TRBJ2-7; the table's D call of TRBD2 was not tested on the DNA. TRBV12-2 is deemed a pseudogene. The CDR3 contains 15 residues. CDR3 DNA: TGTGCAAGTCGCTTAGCGGCAGATCCCCTAGGCGAGCAGTACGTC. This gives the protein CASRLAADPLGEQYV.

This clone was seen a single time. The CDR3 nucleotides are TGTGCCAGCAGCTCCCTAGCGGGGAACCAAGAGACCCAGTACTTC. Its protein is CASSSLAGNQETQYF. This chain links TRBV7-2 with TRBJ2-5, with 9 bases fitting TRBD2. V was pared by 4 bases and J by 0 bases, with 3 bases of the junction left unmatched. The CDR3 extends over 15 amino acids. Germline V lookup: CDR1 SGHTA, CDR2 FQGNSA. The full variable domain, with the rest looked up from reference TRBV7-2 and TRBJ2-5, is GAGVSQSPSNKVTEKGKDVELRCDPISGHTALYWYRQSLGQGLEFLIYFQGNSAPDKSGLPSDRFSAERTGGSVSTLTIQRTQQEDSAVYLCASSSLAGNQETQYFGPGTRLLVL.

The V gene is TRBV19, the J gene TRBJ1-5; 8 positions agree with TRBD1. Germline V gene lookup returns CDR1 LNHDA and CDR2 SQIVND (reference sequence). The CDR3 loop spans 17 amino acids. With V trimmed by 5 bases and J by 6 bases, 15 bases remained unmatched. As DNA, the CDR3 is TGTGCCAGTAGTCCTCACCCAAGGACAGGGAGGAGTCAGCCCCAGCATTTT. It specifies CASSPHPRTGRSQPQHF. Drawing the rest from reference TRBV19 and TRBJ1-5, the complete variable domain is DGGITQSPKYLFRKEGQNVTLSCEQNLNHDAMYWYRQDPGQGLRLIYYSQIVNDFQKGDIAEGYSVSREKKESFPLTVTSAQKNPTAFYLCASSPHPRTGRSQPQHFGDGTRLSIL.

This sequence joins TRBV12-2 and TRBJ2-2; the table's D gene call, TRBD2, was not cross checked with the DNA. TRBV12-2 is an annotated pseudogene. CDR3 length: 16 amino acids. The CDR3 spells CARPRGGGGATGELFF. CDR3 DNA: TGTGCACGACCTCGAGGAGGCGGGGGGGCCACCGGGGAGCTGTTTTTT.

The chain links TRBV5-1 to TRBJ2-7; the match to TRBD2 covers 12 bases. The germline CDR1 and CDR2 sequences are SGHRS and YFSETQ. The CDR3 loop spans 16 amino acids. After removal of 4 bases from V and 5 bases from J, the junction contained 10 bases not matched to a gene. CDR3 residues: CASSVELASGGDEQYF. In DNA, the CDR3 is TGCGCCAGCAGCGTTGAACTCGCTAGCGGGGGGGACGAGCAGTACTTC.

The DNA for the CDR3 is TGCAGCGGGGCGTTATCGAACACTGAAGCTTTCTTT. This codes for CSGALSNTEAFF. V is TRBV29-1 and J is TRBJ1-1; D is undetermined. Germline V gene lookup returns CDR1 SQVTM and CDR2 ANQGSEA. The CDR3 is made up of 12 amino acids. Trimming removed 7 bases from V and 1 base from J, with 10 bases in between.

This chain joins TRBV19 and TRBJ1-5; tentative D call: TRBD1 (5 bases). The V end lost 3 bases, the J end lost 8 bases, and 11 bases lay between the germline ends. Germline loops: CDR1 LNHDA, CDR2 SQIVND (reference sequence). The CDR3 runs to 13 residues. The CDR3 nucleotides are TGTGCCAGTAGTATTCGGGGGAGGGAGCCCCAGCATTTT. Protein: CASSIRGREPQHF.

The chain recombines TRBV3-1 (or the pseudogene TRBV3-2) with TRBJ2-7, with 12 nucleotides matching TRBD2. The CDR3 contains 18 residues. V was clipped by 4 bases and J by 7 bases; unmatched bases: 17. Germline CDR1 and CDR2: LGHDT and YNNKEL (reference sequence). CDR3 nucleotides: TGTGCCAGCAGCCTCCGAGGGGCTAGCGGGAGGGCATCGGGTGAGCAGTACTTC. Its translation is CASSLRGASGRASGEQYF.

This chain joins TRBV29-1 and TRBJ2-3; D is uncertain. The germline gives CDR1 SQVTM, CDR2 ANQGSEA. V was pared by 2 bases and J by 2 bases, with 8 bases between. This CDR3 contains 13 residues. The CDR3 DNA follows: TGCAGCGTTGAACCGGAGCCCACAGATACGCAGTATTTT. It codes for CSVEPEPTDTQYF.

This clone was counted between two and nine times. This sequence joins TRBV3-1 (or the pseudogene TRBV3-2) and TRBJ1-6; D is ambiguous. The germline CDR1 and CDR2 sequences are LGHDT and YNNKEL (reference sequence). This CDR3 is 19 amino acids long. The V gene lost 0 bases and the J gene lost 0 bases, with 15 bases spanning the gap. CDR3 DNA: TGTGCCAGCAGCCAAGACTGGAACCGGGGTAGCTCCTATAATTCACCCCTCCACTTT. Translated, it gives CASSQDWNRGSSYNSPLHF.

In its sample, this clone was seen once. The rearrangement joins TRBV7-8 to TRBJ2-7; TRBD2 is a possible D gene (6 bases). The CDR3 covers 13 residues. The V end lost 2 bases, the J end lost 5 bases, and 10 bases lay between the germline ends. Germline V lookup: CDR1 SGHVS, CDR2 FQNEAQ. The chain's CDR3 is CASSLLEGHEQYF. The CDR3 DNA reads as TGTGCCAGCAGCTTATTGGAGGGGCACGAGCAGTACTTC.

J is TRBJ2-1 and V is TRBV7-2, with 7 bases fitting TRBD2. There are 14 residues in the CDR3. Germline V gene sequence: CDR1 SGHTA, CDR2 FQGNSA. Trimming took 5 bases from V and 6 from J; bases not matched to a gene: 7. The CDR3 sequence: CASSQSTSANEQFF. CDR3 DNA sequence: TGTGCCAGCAGCCAGAGTACTAGCGCCAATGAGCAGTTCTTC. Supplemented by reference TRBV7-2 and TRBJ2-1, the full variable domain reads GAGVSQSPSNKVTEKGKDVELRCDPISGHTALYWYRQSLGQGLEFLIYFQGNSAPDKSGLPSDRFSAERTGGSVSTLTIQRTQQEDSAVYLCASSQSTSANEQFFGPGTRLTVL.

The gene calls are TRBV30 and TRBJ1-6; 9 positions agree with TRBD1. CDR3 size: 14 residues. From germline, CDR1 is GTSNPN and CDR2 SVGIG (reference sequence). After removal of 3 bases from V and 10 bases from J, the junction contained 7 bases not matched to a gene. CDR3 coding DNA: TGTGCCTGGAGCGACAGGGGGTTGAGCTCACCCCTCCACTTT. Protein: CAWSDRGLSSPLHF. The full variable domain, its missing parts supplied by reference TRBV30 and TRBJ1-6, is SQTIHQWPATLVQPVGSPLSLECTVEGTSNPNLYWYRQAAGRGLQLLFYSVGIGQISSEVPQNLSASRPQDRQFILSSKKLLLSDSGFYLCAWSDRGLSSPLHFGNGTRLTVT.

CDR3 sequence reads: CASSPRGLGGNTIYF. The CDR3 nucleotides read TGTGCCAGCTCACCGAGGGGGCTGGGTGGAAACACCATATATTTT. The V call is TRBV18, the J call TRBJ1-3; 7 bases are a match to TRBD1. CDR1 is KGHSH, CDR2 LQKENI, per germline. The trim removed 3 bases at V and 3 bases at J, leaving 5 bases unmatched. The CDR3 covers 15 residues.

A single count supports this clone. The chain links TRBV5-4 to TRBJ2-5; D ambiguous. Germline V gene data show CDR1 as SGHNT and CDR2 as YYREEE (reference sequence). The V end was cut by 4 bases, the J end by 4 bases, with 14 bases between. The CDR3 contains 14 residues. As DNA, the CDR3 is TGTGCCAGCAGCCCCCCCGCGGTACCAGAGACCCAGTACTTC. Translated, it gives CASSPPAVPETQYF.

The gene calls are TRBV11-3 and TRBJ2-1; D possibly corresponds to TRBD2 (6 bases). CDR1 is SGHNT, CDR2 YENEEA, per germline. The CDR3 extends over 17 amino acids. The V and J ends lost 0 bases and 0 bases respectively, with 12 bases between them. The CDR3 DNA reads TGTGCCAGCAGCTTAGATCCTGCGGGACTCTCCTACAATGAGCAGTTCTTC. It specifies CASSLDPAGLSYNEQFF.

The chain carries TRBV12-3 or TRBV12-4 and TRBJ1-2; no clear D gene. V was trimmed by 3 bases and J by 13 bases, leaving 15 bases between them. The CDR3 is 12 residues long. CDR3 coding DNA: TGTGCCAGCAGTTTCGGATGGTCGGAGAGCACCTTC. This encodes CASSFGWSESTF.

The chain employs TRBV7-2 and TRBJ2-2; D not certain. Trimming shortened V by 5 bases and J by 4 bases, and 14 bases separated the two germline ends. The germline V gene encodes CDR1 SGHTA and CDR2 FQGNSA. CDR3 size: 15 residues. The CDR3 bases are TGTGCCAGCAGCCCTCGCGGAGACGGCACCGGGGAGCTGTTTTTT. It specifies CASSPRGDGTGELFF.

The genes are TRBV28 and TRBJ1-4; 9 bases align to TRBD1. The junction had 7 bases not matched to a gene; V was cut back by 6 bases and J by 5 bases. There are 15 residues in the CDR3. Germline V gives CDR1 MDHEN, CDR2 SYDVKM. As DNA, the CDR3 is TGTGCCAGCAGCCGCTCGGGACAGGGAAATGAAAAACTGTTTTTT. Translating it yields CASSRSGQGNEKLFF.

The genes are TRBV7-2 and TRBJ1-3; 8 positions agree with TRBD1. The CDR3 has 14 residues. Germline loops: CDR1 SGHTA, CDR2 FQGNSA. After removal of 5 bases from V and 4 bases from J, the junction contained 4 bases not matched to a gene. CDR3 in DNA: TGTGCCAGCAGCGGGTCAGGGGGCGGAAACACCATATATTTT. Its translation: CASSGSGGGNTIYF.

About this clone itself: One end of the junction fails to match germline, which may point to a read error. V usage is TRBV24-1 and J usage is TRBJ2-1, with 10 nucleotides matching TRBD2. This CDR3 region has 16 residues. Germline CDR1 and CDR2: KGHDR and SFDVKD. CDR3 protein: CAPSGGGAGGYNEQFF. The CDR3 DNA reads TGTGCCCCCAGTGGGGGGGGAGCGGGAGGGTACAATGAGCAGTTCTTC.

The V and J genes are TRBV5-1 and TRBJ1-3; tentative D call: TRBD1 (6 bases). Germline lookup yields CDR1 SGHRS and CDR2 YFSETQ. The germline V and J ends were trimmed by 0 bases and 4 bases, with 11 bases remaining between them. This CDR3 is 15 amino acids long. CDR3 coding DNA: TGCGCCAGCAGCTTGGAAGCCGGGACAGGAAACACCATATATTTT. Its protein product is CASSLEAGTGNTIYF.